Sequencing of this T cell receptor (beta chain) was carried out in a study of blood T cell repertoires in COVID-19. Study in general: Donors in the United States, Italy and Spain gave samples during acute or convalescent COVID-19.

Authors' processing steps: Reference gene primers were amplified, and this amplification served to estimate nucleated cell counts. Libraries were prepared by immunoSEQ multiplex PCR; TCRdb keeps only in-frame clonotypes and omits some of them. D and trimming come from the DNA, and the V and J calls and clone size come from that table. The sample holds under 65,000 clones, around 92% seen once. This clone has just one count. The CDR3 is made up of 15 amino acids. Germline CDR1 is LGHNA and CDR2 is YNFKEQ. With 0 bases removed from V and 4 bases from J, the gap between germline ends came to 9 bases. This chain connects TRBV4-2 to TRBJ1-4; D unclear. The sample comprised peripheral blood. This TCR came from a human donor in a cohort sampled during active COVID-19. The CDR3 spells CASSQDITNNEKLFF. The CDR3 coding sequence is TGTGCCAGCAGCCAAGATATTACAAATAATGAAAAACTGTTTTTT.